These T cell receptor beta chains were read from a single sample in a study of blood T cell repertoires in COVID-19. Sequencing was performed with immunoSEQ multiplex PCR; in TCRdb, only in-frame clones are kept and a portion is missing. This sample has 100,000 to 150,000 clones, with about 81% found just once. The source material was peripheral blood. The origin of the receptors is a woman aged 50 to 60 with acute or convalescent COVID-19. Both conserved end residues are part of each CDR3. Fields, in order: J gene, V gene, clone size, CDR3 protein. Size tells how often a clone was seen (once, few, many) or the class of an expanded clone, and some rows leave it out.

>TRBJ2-5|TRBV9|few
CASTLAGGPVETQYF
>TRBJ2-1|TRBV5-1|once
CASSLSPGTSVYNEQFF
>TRBJ2-2|TRBV19|NA
CASSKPGSNTGELFF
>TRBJ2-4|TRBV7-3|NA
CASSLDGGNIQYF
>TRBJ2-5|TRBV27|NA
CASSPGTGGQETQYF
>TRBJ1-5|TRBV29-1|NA
CSVARESGQPQHF
>TRBJ1-1|TRBV13|NA
CASSLGDREAFF
>TRBJ2-2|TRBV5-1|NA
CASSPGRGSGRSNTGELFF
>TRBJ2-2|TRBV5-1|NA
CASSSQGAAGGELFF
>TRBJ2-5|TRBV18|NA
CASSPRGFQETQYF
>TRBJ1-1|TRBV7-9|NA
CASSQSDRPNTEAFF
>TRBJ1-1|TRBV9|once
CASSVTGMNTEAFF
>TRBJ1-3|TRBV5-1|NA
CASSFGGLSGNTIYF
>TRBJ2-1|TRBV9|NA
CASSPTWGAYNEQFF
>TRBJ1-2|TRBV20-1|NA
CSAAGNYGYTF
>TRBJ2-3|TRBV10-1|few
CASSELAASTDTQYF
>TRBJ2-1|TRBV6-6|NA
CASSYSGLSNEQFF
>TRBJ1-6|TRBV2|NA
CATRGRGGLNSPLHF
>TRBJ1-2|TRBV6-6|few
CASLRTGDHGYTF
>TRBJ1-1|TRBV2|NA
CASNKLDTLNTEAFF